What follows are 2 T cell receptor beta chains derived from one specimen sequenced in a study of blood T cell repertoires in COVID-19 (dated by TCRdb to 2018 to 2021). Libraries were made using the immunoSEQ multiplex PCR assay. What TCRdb holds here is the immuneACCESS table cut down to in-frame rearrangements. Part of the clones is not present; checked against another copy, under half of the missing clones reflect an unresolved V gene, and the others are unexplained. This sample has tens of thousands of clones in its table, and about four fifths of those were observed once. The ten largest clonotypes hold 5% to 6% of the sample. The material sequenced was peripheral blood. Receptor source: a man aged 50-60 years with active COVID-19.

V and J are TRBV6-5 and TRBJ2-3, with 9 bases lining up with TRBD1. Looked up from germline, CDR1 is MNHEY and CDR2 is SVGAGI. V dropped 4 bases and J dropped 6; count of bases not matched to a gene: 5. CDR3 length equals 14 residues. In nucleotides, the CDR3 is TGTGCCAGCAGTTTACAGGGGGCTGGGGATACGCAGTATTTT. Amino acids: CASSLQGAGDTQYF.

J is TRBJ2-7 and V is TRBV19, with D uncertain. Trimming took off 2 bases at V and 1 base at J, with 9 bases between the two ends. The CDR3 runs to 14 residues. CDR1 LNHDA and CDR2 SQIVND come from the germline V gene (reference sequence). The CDR3 DNA reads TGTGCCAGTAGTATACAGGTTAGTTCCTACGAGCAGTACTTC. Protein sequence: CASSIQVSSYEQYF.